This is a list of T cell receptor beta chains from one sample in a study of blood T cells in healthy people across ages. TCRdb independently ran MiXCR on the 5' RACE reads; one entry per CDR3 protein. In the table there are fewer than 750,000 distinct CDR3 sequences, around 48% of which are singletons. What was sequenced was blood. Every receptor here comes from a man older than 75 in good health. CDR3s include the opening cysteine and the closing phenylalanine or tryptophan. The order of the fields is CDR3 protein, CDR3 DNA, V gene, clone size, D gene, J gene. D genes are given only for firm matches. A clone size is listed for some rows: how often the clone was seen (once, few, many), or a class if it is expanded.

CASGRGQPGANVLTF	TGTGCCAGCGGAAGAGGACAGCCTGGGGCCAACGTCCTGACTTTC	TRBV12-3/TRBV12-4	NA	NA	TRBJ2-6
CSAPGDWGSGYTF	TGCAGTGCGCCGGGAGATTGGGGCTCTGGCTACACCTTC	TRBV20-1	NA	NA	TRBJ1-2
CASSSRGGSLYEQYF	TGTGCCAGCAGTAGTCGAGGGGGTTCCCTCTACGAGCAGTACTTC	TRBV27	NA	NA	TRBJ2-7
CASSSRDRGYYEQYF	TGTGCCAGCAGTTCCCGGGACAGGGGTTACTACGAGCAGTACTTC	TRBV6-2/TRBV6-3	NA	TRBD1	TRBJ2-7
CSAPAGATADTQYF	TGCAGTGCACCGGCGGGGGCGACGGCAGATACGCAGTATTTT	TRBV20-1	NA	NA	TRBJ2-3
CASSLTGTSGYEQYF	TGTGCCAGCAGCTTAACAGGGACTAGCGGCTACGAGCAGTACTTC	TRBV7-2	few	TRBD2	TRBJ2-7
CASSYRGSSYNEQFF	TGTGCCAGCAGTTACAGGGGGAGCTCCTACAATGAGCAGTTCTTC	TRBV7-9	many	TRBD1	TRBJ2-1
CASSPRWVEDTQYF	TGTGCCAGCAGCCCCCGCTGGGTTGAAGATACGCAGTATTTT	TRBV3-1	NA	NA	TRBJ2-3
CSASTGTGSQPQHF	TGCAGTGCTTCCACCGGGACAGGATCACAGCCCCAGCATTTT	TRBV20-1	few	TRBD1	TRBJ1-5
CASSLEYYNEQFF	TGTGCCAGCAGCTTAGAATACTACAATGAGCAGTTCTTC	TRBV7-2	few	NA	TRBJ2-1
CSAGDREGPQHF	TGCAGCGCGGGGGACAGGGAAGGGCCCCAGCATTTT	TRBV29-1	NA	TRBD1	TRBJ1-5
CSADPPGLAGGPLRENIQYF	TGCAGTGCTGATCCCCCAGGACTAGCGGGAGGCCCACTACGGGAAAACATTCAGTACTTC	TRBV20-1	many	TRBD2	TRBJ2-4
CASSQALPGGVGDSETQYF	TGCGCCAGCAGCCAAGCCCTCCCTGGGGGGGTCGGAGACTCGGAGACCCAGTACTTC	TRBV4-3	once	TRBD2	TRBJ2-5
CASSYSRPSFDTGELFF	TGTGCCAGCAGTTACTCTAGACCCAGCTTTGACACCGGGGAGCTGTTTTTT	TRBV6-5	NA	NA	TRBJ2-2
CSARVRGDNSPLHF	TGCAGTGCTAGAGTTCGGGGGGATAATTCACCCCTCCACTTT	TRBV20-1	NA	NA	TRBJ1-6
CASSPQVVPYNEQFF	TGCGCCAGCAGCCCCCAGGTGGTCCCCTACAATGAGCAGTTCTTC	TRBV4-1	few	NA	TRBJ2-1
CASGGAGNNEQFF	TGTGCCAGTGGGGGAGCGGGAAACAATGAGCAGTTCTTC	TRBV6-6	NA	TRBD2	TRBJ2-1
CSAATAASYNEQFF	TGCAGCGCCGCTACAGCGGCCTCCTACAATGAGCAGTTCTTC	TRBV20-1	many	NA	TRBJ2-1
CASRRRDRSSYNEQFF	TGTGCCAGCCGGAGGCGGGACCGGTCCTCCTACAATGAGCAGTTCTTC	TRBV27	NA	NA	TRBJ2-1
CASGPGNSYNEQFF	TGTGCTAGTGGTCCGGGGAACTCCTACAATGAGCAGTTCTTC	TRBV12-5	few	NA	TRBJ2-1
CASSYTGGLTQYF	TGTGCCAGCAGTTACACGGGAGGTTTGACCCAGTACTTC	TRBV6-5	many	TRBD2	TRBJ2-5
CAWGLTADYGYTF	TGTGCCTGGGGACTGACAGCGGACTATGGCTACACCTTC	TRBV30	NA	NA	TRBJ1-2
CASSTGDVRYEQYF	TGTGCCAGCAGCACAGGGGACGTACGATACGAGCAGTACTTC	TRBV12-3/TRBV12-4	NA	TRBD1	TRBJ2-7
CASSPAGTGIAEQYF	TGTGCCAGCAGTCCAGCCGGGACTGGGATCGCCGAGCAGTACTTC	TRBV6-6	many	NA	TRBJ2-7